The subject of this entry is one TCR beta chain. The sample belongs to a study of blood T cell repertoires in COVID-19. Background on the study: T cells, B-cell-depleted T cells, or PBMCs provided the cDNA or gDNA that served as material.

The table came from immunoSEQ multiplex PCR; TCRdb's copy has only in-frame clones and leaves some out. The table includes around 130,000 clones, roughly 84% detected once. The length of the CDR3 is 15 residues. CDR1 and CDR2 from the germline V gene are LGHDT and YNNKEL (reference sequence). With V trimmed by 4 bases and J by 4 bases, 7 bases remained unmatched. The chain carries TRBV3-1 (or the pseudogene TRBV3-2) and TRBJ1-3; 7 bases map to TRBD1. Source material: peripheral blood. The clonotype was recovered from a woman older than 75 with acute or convalescent COVID-19. CDR3 region: CASSLDRAAGNTIYF. DNA for the CDR3: TGTGCCAGCAGCCTCGACAGGGCAGCCGGAAACACCATATATTTT.